The 17 T cell receptor beta chains below come from one sample, sequenced in a study of early T cells in non-severe SARS-CoV-2 infection. TCRdb redid the calling of the 5' RACE reads with MiXCR, one entry per CDR3 protein. Here the sample spans approximately 70,000 distinct CDR3 sequences, about 12% being singletons. Input material: whole blood. Every receptor here comes from an adult who was a healthcare worker with PCR-confirmed SARS-CoV-2 infection or an uninfected control (not recorded which).

The chain has TRBV9 and TRBJ2-1; D is perhaps TRBD2 (6 bases). Germline CDR1 reads SGDLS; CDR2 reads YYNGEE. The V end lost 4 bases, the J end lost 1 base, and 15 bases lay between the germline ends. This CDR3 has 16 residues. DNA of the CDR3: TGTGCCAGCAGCATCCAGGCGGGACGTTCCTACAATGAGCAGTTCTTC. This codes for CASSIQAGRSYNEQFF.

The sample holds many counts of this clonotype. This rearrangement joins TRBV4-1 to TRBJ1-4; no reliable D call. CDR1 and CDR2 from the germline V gene are MGHRA and YSYEKL. The CDR3 is 16 amino acids. Between the trimmed V and J ends, which lost 0 bases and 10 bases, there was a span of 18 bases. CDR3 amino acids: CASSQERGAAPGKLFF. The CDR3 nucleotides read TGCGCCAGCAGCCAAGAACGGGGAGCGGCACCAGGAAAACTGTTTTTT.

This clonotype was detected only a few times. The genes are TRBV7-2 and TRBJ1-1; no firm D call. Germline V gene sequence: CDR1 SGHTA, CDR2 FQGNSA. CDR3 length equals 14 residues. The ends were cut back, 2 bases at V and 0 bases at J, with 7 bases in the middle. Here the CDR3 DNA reads TGTGCCAGCAGCTTATTCCCGTTGAACACTGAAGCTTTCTTT. Translation: CASSLFPLNTEAFF.

Ten or more counts support this clonotype. The rearrangement joins TRBV6-1 to TRBJ2-3; the D gene could be TRBD1 or TRBD2 (5 bases each). This CDR3 is 14 amino acids long. Germline lookup yields CDR1 MNHNS and CDR2 SASEGT. V lost 7 bases and J 3 bases, leaving 14 bases between the germline ends. As DNA, the CDR3 is TGTGCCAGCAAAACCGGGGCGGAAACAGATACGCAGTATTTT. Translating it yields CASKTGAETDTQYF.

The chain carries TRBV7-2 and TRBJ2-3; 7 positions agree with TRBD2. Looked up from germline, CDR1 is SGHTA and CDR2 is FQGNSA. The CDR3 has 19 amino acids. V was clipped by 2 bases and J by 2 bases; unmatched bases: 16. The CDR3 DNA reads as TGTGCCAGCAGCTTACCCACCGGGACTACCAGAAAACACACAGATACGCAGTATTTT. Its protein is CASSLPTGTTRKHTDTQYF.

This clonotype turned up a few times. J is TRBJ2-7 and V is TRBV24-1; TRBD1 is a possible D gene (6 bases). The CDR3 runs to 14 residues. The germline V gene encodes CDR1 KGHDR and CDR2 SFDVKD. Trimming removed 7 bases from V and 1 base from J, with 13 bases in between. CDR3 nucleotide sequence: TGTGCCACCAGAGACCTCACAGGGTCCTACGAGCAGTACTTC. Translated, it gives CATRDLTGSYEQYF.

At least ten counts were recorded for this clonotype. V and J are TRBV5-6 and TRBJ2-2; D might be TRBD2 (7 bases). There are 18 residues in the CDR3. Trimming took off 4 bases at V and 0 bases at J, with 19 bases between the two ends. Germline V gene sequence: CDR1 SGHDT, CDR2 YYEEEE. The CDR3, as DNA: TGTGCCAGCAGCCCCCTCCGAGGGGGGGCCGCGAACACCGGGGAGCTGTTTTTT. It encodes CASSPLRGGAANTGELFF. The full variable domain, completed using reference TRBV5-6 and TRBJ2-2, is DAGVTQSPTHLIKTRGQQVTLRCSPKSGHDTVSWYQQALGQGPQFIFQYYEEEERQRGNFPDRFSGHQFPNYSSELNVNALLLGDSALYLCASSPLRGGAANTGELFFGEGSRLTVL.

This clonotype was found a few times. This chain uses TRBV7-4 with TRBJ2-3, with TRBD2 matching over 7 bases. The CDR3 spans 19 residues. J was trimmed by 4 bases and V by 3 bases; bases with no gene match: 19. Germline V gives CDR1 SGHVT, CDR2 SQSDAQ. In DNA form, the CDR3 reads TGTGCCAGCAGCTTGCTCCCCTCCTTGGGGGAGGGCCCCCCAGATACGCAGTATTTT. This translates into CASSLLPSLGEGPPDTQYF.

The chain employs TRBV7-2 and TRBJ2-3; 13 nucleotides agree with TRBD2. V shed 4 bases, J shed 3 bases, and the junction held 1 base outside the gene matches. Germline assignment: CDR1 SGHTA and CDR2 FQGNSA. The CDR3 has 15 residues. This chain's CDR3 is CASSSLAGGTDTQYF. The CDR3 DNA reads TGTGCCAGCAGCTCACTAGCGGGGGGGACAGATACGCAGTATTTT.

The table lists this clonotype with many counts. V is TRBV9 and J is TRBJ2-1; D uncertain. The germline V and J ends were trimmed by 2 bases and 7 bases, with 10 bases remaining between them. CDR3 length: 13 residues. Germline V lookup: CDR1 SGDLS, CDR2 YYNGEE. DNA of the CDR3: TGTGCCAGCAGCGTTAACCCGCGGAATGAGCAGTTCTTC. Amino acid sequence: CASSVNPRNEQFF.

This clonotype has ten or more counts. The rearrangement joins TRBV2 to TRBJ2-2, with 11 bases that match TRBD2. Germline V CDR1 and CDR2: SNHLY, FYNNEI. V dropped 5 bases and J dropped 5; count of bases not matched to a gene: 4. The CDR3 has 15 residues. In DNA form, the CDR3 reads TGTGCCAGCAGTCTTAGCGGGAGGGGAACCGGGGAGCTGTTTTTT. It specifies CASSLSGRGTGELFF.

This clonotype was seen a few times. The genes are TRBV6-1 and TRBJ2-2, with 11 nucleotides matching TRBD2. The CDR3 consists of 17 residues. Trimming at V came to 5 bases and at J to 4 bases, leaving 9 bases not matched to a gene. Looked up from germline, CDR1 is MNHNS and CDR2 is SASEGT. CDR3 loop: CASSTLAGGPGTGELFF. Written as DNA, the CDR3 is TGTGCCAGCAGTACCTTAGCGGGAGGGCCGGGCACCGGGGAGCTGTTTTTT.

The table lists this clonotype with many counts. This chain uses TRBV5-1 with TRBJ1-4; no definite D call. Germline CDR1 and CDR2: SGHRS and YFSETQ. The CDR3 loop spans 13 amino acids. V gave up 7 bases and J gave up 0 bases, with 7 bases separating them. CDR3 protein: CASHSPTNEKLFF. CDR3 DNA: TGCGCCAGCCACTCCCCAACTAATGAAAAACTGTTTTTT.

Ten or more counts support this clonotype. This chain joins TRBV7-6 and TRBJ2-3; a possible D gene is TRBD2 (7 bases). This CDR3 comprises 14 residues. CDR1 and CDR2 (germline): SGHVS, FNYEAQ. V lost 1 base and J 4 bases, leaving 9 bases between the germline ends. The CDR3 loop is CASSLEGGPDTQYF. The DNA for the CDR3 is TGTGCCAGCAGCTTAGAGGGGGGGCCAGATACGCAGTATTTT.

The chain carries TRBV6-5 and TRBJ2-5; 10 bases fit TRBD2. The CDR3 runs 16 residues. Germline V CDR1 and CDR2: MNHEY, SVGAGI. Losses at the gene ends were 0 bases for V and 2 bases for J; bases not matched to a gene: 3. The CDR3 sequence is CASSYSQLAGQETQYF. CDR3 nucleotide sequence: TGTGCCAGCAGTTACTCCCAACTAGCGGGGCAAGAGACCCAGTACTTC.

This clonotype has more than one count but fewer than ten. The rearrangement links TRBV29-1 to TRBJ1-3; possible D gene TRBD1, 6 bases. From germline, CDR1 is SQVTM and CDR2 ANQGSEA. The CDR3 is 13 amino acids. V was cut by 7 bases and J by 0 bases, with 10 bases left in between. DNA of the CDR3: TGCAGCGGATCCAGGGGCTCTGGAAACACCATATATTTT. Its translation: CSGSRGSGNTIYF.

This clonotype was counted between two and nine times. This chain connects TRBV20-1 to TRBJ2-1; 12 bases align to TRBD2. V lost 3 bases to trimming and J lost 4 bases; unmatched junction nucleotides: 7. The CDR3 loop spans 16 amino acids. The germline CDR1 and CDR2 sequences are DFQATT and SNEGSKA (reference sequence). CDR3 sequence: CSARMLAGGPYNEQFF. CDR3 nucleotides: TGCAGTGCTAGGATGCTAGCGGGAGGGCCATACAATGAGCAGTTCTTC.